Below, one TCR beta chain is given with its context. Germline loops: CDR1 LNHDA, CDR2 SQIVND (reference sequence). The V end lost 6 bases, the J end lost 3 bases, and 18 bases lay between the germline ends. The CDR3 runs to 16 residues. TCRdb keeps only in-frame clones here, not all; method: immunoSEQ multiplex PCR. The top ten hold over 8% of the sample, which has 160,000 or so clones, 65% to 90% seen once. This entry comes from a study of blood T cell repertoires in COVID-19. Study summary: The United States, Italy and Spain were the sources of the acute and convalescent COVID-19 samples. PBMCs, B-cell-depleted T cells, or T cells provided the cDNA or gDNA that made up the material.

The chain combines TRBV19 with TRBJ1-5, with a tentative D call TRBD1 (6 bases). Sequencing used peripheral blood. The TCR comes from a woman aged 50 to 60 with acute or convalescent COVID-19. The CDR3 nucleotides read TGTGCCAGTAGCAGCAGGGGATCTGGGCCCAATCAGCCCCAGCATTTT. Encoded protein: CASSSRGSGPNQPQHF.